This T cell receptor beta chain was captured in a study of blood T cell repertoires in COVID-19. Whole-study context: T cells, B-cell-depleted T cells, or PBMCs provided the cDNA or gDNA that served as material.

Recovered Cohort 3 donors showed two negative PCRs, clearance, or symptom resolution. The junction had 5 bases not matched to a gene; V was cut back by 5 bases and J by 8 bases. This CDR3 is 13 amino acids long. Germline assignment: CDR1 SGHVS and CDR2 FQNEAQ. Authors' analysis steps: The assay estimated nucleated cells by amplifying reference gene primers. Data came from immunoSEQ multiplex PCR; TCRdb stores just in-frame clones and leaves some out. V, J and clone size reflect that table, while D and trimming were determined from the DNA. The profile shows 200,000 or so clones, roughly nine tenths of them singletons.

The V call is TRBV7-8, the J call TRBJ2-1; TRBD1 matches at 8 bases. The sequenced material came from PBMCs or T cells enriched from blood (not recorded which). The sequence came from a woman aged 25 to 39 who had recovered from COVID-19. The CDR3 region is CASSRQGRDEQFF. The CDR3 DNA is TGTGCCAGCAGCAGACAGGGGAGAGATGAGCAGTTCTTC.